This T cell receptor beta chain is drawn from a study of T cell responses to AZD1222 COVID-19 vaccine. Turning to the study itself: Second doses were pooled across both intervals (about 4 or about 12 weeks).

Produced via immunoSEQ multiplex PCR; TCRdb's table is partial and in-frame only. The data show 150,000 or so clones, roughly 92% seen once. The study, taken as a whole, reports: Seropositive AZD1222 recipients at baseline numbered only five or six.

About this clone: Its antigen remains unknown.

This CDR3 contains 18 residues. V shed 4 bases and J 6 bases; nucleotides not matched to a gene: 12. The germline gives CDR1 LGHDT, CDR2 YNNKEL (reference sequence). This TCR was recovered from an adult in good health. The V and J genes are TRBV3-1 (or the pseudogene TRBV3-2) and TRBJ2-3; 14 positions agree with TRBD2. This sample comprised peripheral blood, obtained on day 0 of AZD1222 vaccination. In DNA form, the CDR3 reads TGTGCCAGCAGCCGAGGACTAGCGGGGGGCCGAACCTTTGATACGCAGTATTTT. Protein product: CASSRGLAGGRTFDTQYF.